This is a list of T cell receptor beta chains from one sample in a study of OX40 agonist ivuxolimab in advanced cancers. Profiling relied on immunoSEQ multiplex PCR, and the TCRdb table lists in-frame clones only, not all of them. The sample lists 55,000 to 65,000 clones, approximately 86% seen once, with approximately 0.57% in the top ten. Sequences were derived from CD4+ or CD8+ T cells sorted from blood, sampled in a trial of the OX40 agonist ivuxolimab. The receptors shown here come from an adult with an advanced solid tumor such as melanoma, head and neck, liver or kidney cancer. CDR3s include the opening cysteine and the closing phenylalanine or tryptophan. The order of the fields is V gene, J gene, D gene, clone size, CDR3 DNA, CDR3 protein. A D gene is named only where the DNA matches it firmly. Clone size is stated in some rows and not others, as once, few, many or a class when expanded.

TRBV29-1	TRBJ1-1	NA	NA	TGCAGCGTTGAAGAGGCGTCTGAAGCTTTCTTT	CSVEEASEAFF
TRBV14	TRBJ1-3	NA	NA	TGTGCCAGCAGCCACAGAGTTGCTGGAAACACCATATATTTT	CASSHRVAGNTIYF
TRBV10-3	TRBJ1-2	NA	NA	TGTGCCATCAGCTCCCCCCGGGGCTATGGCTACACCTTC	CAISSPRGYGYTF
TRBV28	TRBJ2-7	TRBD1	NA	TGTGCCAGCAGTCCTATCTACCGCCCGGACAGGGTGGACGAGCAGTACTTC	CASSPIYRPDRVDEQYF
TRBV4-3	TRBJ1-1	NA	NA	TGCGCCAGCAGCCAAGATATTGGGCTGGAGCAGGGGAACACTGAAGCTTTCTTT	CASSQDIGLEQGNTEAFF
TRBV28	TRBJ1-2	NA	NA	TGTGCCAGCAGTCCGACGGGGGGGTATGGCTACACCTTC	CASSPTGGYGYTF
TRBV19	TRBJ1-4	TRBD1	once	TGTGCCAGTAGTATCAACCCAGGGGGTGAAAAACTGTTTTTT	CASSINPGGEKLFF
TRBV5-1	TRBJ1-1	NA	NA	TGCGCCAGCAGCCTGGGAGGAGTTCCGGCTTTCTTT	CASSLGGVPAFF
TRBV5-4	TRBJ2-3	NA	NA	TGTGCCAGCGGGTCCGGGACTCTCACAGATACGCAGTATTTT	CASGSGTLTDTQYF
TRBV9	TRBJ1-2	NA	NA	TGTGCCAGCAGCGCGGGCGAAATAAACCTCTATGGCTACACCTTC	CASSAGEINLYGYTF
TRBV18	TRBJ1-1	NA	NA	TGTGCCAGCTCTGCGGACAGGAACACTGAAGCTTTCTTT	CASSADRNTEAFF
TRBV7-8	TRBJ2-1	NA	NA	TGTGCCAGCAGCTTAGGTATAGGGGGAAGAGAGCAGTTCTTC	CASSLGIGGREQFF
TRBV30	TRBJ2-1	NA	NA	TGTGCCTGGAGTAAGGTTAGCGGAAGGTTCGATGAGCAGTTCTTC	CAWSKVSGRFDEQFF
TRBV14	TRBJ1-2	NA	NA	TGTGCCAGCAGCCAGGGCCCGAATCGCTACTATGGCTACACCTTC	CASSQGPNRYYGYTF
TRBV6-1	TRBJ2-5	TRBD1	NA	TGTGCCAGCAGTATACGGACAGGGTACGAAGAGACCCAGTACTTC	CASSIRTGYEETQYF
TRBV19	TRBJ1-5	NA	NA	TGTGCCAGTACCCCGGGACCTTATAGCAATCAGCCCCAGCATTTT	CASTPGPYSNQPQHF
TRBV6-1	TRBJ1-4	TRBD1	NA	TGTGCCAGCAGGGGGCCCAGGGGGGAAAAACTGTTTTTT	CASRGPRGEKLFF
TRBV10-3	TRBJ2-1	NA	NA	TGTGCCATCAGTCCGGGGCCATGGAATGAGCAGTTCTTC	CAISPGPWNEQFF
TRBV6-5	TRBJ2-7	TRBD2	NA	TGTGCCAGCCTCCTACCTGGCGGGAGCTCCTACGAGCAGTACTTC	CASLLPGGSSYEQYF
TRBV10-1	TRBJ2-1	NA	NA	TGCGCCAGCAGTGAGTCGCGTTTTAGGGGCAATGAGCAGTTCTTC	CASSESRFRGNEQFF
TRBV9	TRBJ2-2	NA	NA	TGTGCCAGCAGCGTAGGGCCCCCGGACACCGGGGAGCTGTTTTTT	CASSVGPPDTGELFF
TRBV20-1	TRBJ2-7	NA	NA	TGCAGTGCTAGGGAAGTGTACGAGCAGTACTTC	CSAREVYEQYF
TRBV6-1	TRBJ2-2	TRBD1	NA	TGTGCCAGCAGTGTGGGACAGGGTAAAGGGAACGGGGAGCTGTTTTTT	CASSVGQGKGNGELFF
TRBV13	TRBJ2-7	NA	once	TGTGCCAGCAGCACCCGCCTCGGCGAGCAGTACTTC	CASSTRLGEQYF
TRBV10-3	TRBJ1-3	NA	NA	TGTGCCGCCACGGTGGGCAGGGCTGGAAACACCATATATTTT	CAATVGRAGNTIYF
TRBV4-3	TRBJ2-3	NA	NA	TGCGCCAGCAGCCAAGAAATCGGAGGGACGGGAGATACGCAGTATTTT	CASSQEIGGTGDTQYF
TRBV18	TRBJ1-2	TRBD1	NA	TGTGCCAGCTCTCTTGGGACAGGGGCTTACTATGGCTACACCTTC	CASSLGTGAYYGYTF
TRBV7-8	TRBJ1-2	NA	NA	TGTGCCAGCAGCTTAGACGCCGGAAGTTATGGCTACACCTTC	CASSLDAGSYGYTF
TRBV11-2	TRBJ1-2	NA	NA	TGTGCCAGCAGGGGAGGCATAGCTAACTATGGCTACACCTTC	CASRGGIANYGYTF
TRBV18	TRBJ1-2	TRBD1	NA	TGTGCCAGCTCACTAGGACAGGGGAAAAACTATGGCTACACCTTC	CASSLGQGKNYGYTF
TRBV9	TRBJ1-1	TRBD1	NA	TGTGCCAGCAGCTTAGGGGACAGGAACCCTGAAGCTTTCTTT	CASSLGDRNPEAFF
TRBV19	TRBJ2-7	TRBD1	NA	TGTGCCAGTAGTCCCCGGGACAGGGGCTCCTACGAGCAGTACTTC	CASSPRDRGSYEQYF
TRBV5-1	TRBJ1-1	NA	NA	TGCGCCAGCAGCCTGTTACCGGGAGGAAATGAAGCTTTCTTT	CASSLLPGGNEAFF
TRBV5-1	TRBJ2-1	TRBD2	few	TGCGCCAGCAGCCCAGCGGGAGTCTACAATGAGCAGTTCTTC	CASSPAGVYNEQFF
TRBV7-9	TRBJ2-3	TRBD2	NA	TGTGCCAGCAGTCTGACTAGCGGGAGGGCCGAGCAGTATTTT	CASSLTSGRAEQYF
TRBV5-5	TRBJ2-7	NA	NA	TGTGCCAGCAGCCTCCAGGGGGGATCCTACGAGCAGTACTTC	CASSLQGGSYEQYF
TRBV6-5	TRBJ1-1	TRBD1	NA	TGTGCCAGCAGGAGCCCCCAGGGGGAAGCTGAAGCTTTCTTT	CASRSPQGEAEAFF
TRBV5-1	TRBJ2-3	NA	NA	TGCGCCAGCAGCTTGGATAGCGCCCCGGGGAATACGCAGTATTTT	CASSLDSAPGNTQYF
TRBV30	TRBJ2-1	TRBD1	NA	TGTGCCTGCGGCCAGGGGGCGGGAGAGCAGTTCTTC	CACGQGAGEQFF
TRBV6-5	TRBJ1-2	NA	once	TGTGCCGCCGGGTTTGACTACACCTTC	CAAGFDYTF
TRBV28	TRBJ1-2	NA	NA	TGTGCCAGTCGGTCGCACTATGGCTACACCTTC	CASRSHYGYTF
TRBV28	TRBJ1-2	TRBD1	NA	TGTGCCAGCAGGCTACAGGGGCTTGATGTCGGCTACACCTTC	CASRLQGLDVGYTF
TRBV2	TRBJ1-4	NA	NA	TGTGCCTCCCGGACGGTCCGTTCAACTAATGAAAAACTGTTTTTT	CASRTVRSTNEKLFF
TRBV18	TRBJ1-2	TRBD1	NA	TGTGCCAGCTCAGGTCAACAGGGGGGCTATGGCTACACCTTC	CASSGQQGGYGYTF
TRBV7-2	TRBJ2-7	TRBD1	once	TGTGCCAGCAGCTTCCTTGGACAGGGTGGGGAGCAGTACTTC	CASSFLGQGGEQYF